A selection of T cell receptor beta chains follows, all from one sample in a study of vaccination and CD4 T cells after COVID-19. TCRdb independently ran MiXCR on the PCR reads; one entry per CDR3 protein. This table holds nearly 20,000 distinct CDR3 sequences, around 45% found once. The antigens for these receptors are not known. The sample in question was CD4+ T cells from blood, cultured in vitro, obtained after SARS-CoV-2 vaccination. Every receptor here comes from a human donor who had recovered from COVID-19. Both conserved end residues are part of each CDR3. Each record gives: D gene, J gene, clone size, V gene, CDR3 protein, CDR3 DNA. A D gene is named only where the DNA matches it firmly. Expanded clones are given a class, and other clones once, few, many or no size at all.

D: TRBD1
J: TRBJ1-1
size: .
V: TRBV7-2
CDR3: CASSLKQGGAFF
DNA: TGTGCCAGCAGCTTAAAACAGGGGGGAGCTTTCTTT

D: .
J: TRBJ1-2
size: few
V: TRBV24-1
CDR3: CATSDWGRQTYGYTF
DNA: TGTGCCACCAGTGATTGGGGCAGACAAACCTATGGCTACACCTTC

D: TRBD1
J: TRBJ1-2
size: few
V: TRBV11-2
CDR3: CASSPRQGGGYTF
DNA: TGTGCCAGCAGCCCCCGACAGGGAGGAGGCTACACCTTC

D: .
J: TRBJ2-3
size: .
V: TRBV27
CDR3: CASRGSADTQYF
DNA: TGTGCCAGCAGGGGGTCCGCAGATACGCAGTATTTT

D: .
J: TRBJ2-7
size: .
V: TRBV7-2
CDR3: CASSLTPYEQYF
DNA: TGTGCCAGCAGCTTAACCCCCTACGAGCAGTACTTC

D: .
J: TRBJ2-5
size: .
V: TRBV5-4
CDR3: CASSPQSAETQYF
DNA: TGTGCCAGCAGCCCCCAGTCGGCAGAGACCCAGTACTTC

D: TRBD1
J: TRBJ1-1
size: .
V: TRBV7-2
CDR3: CASSTRQGGTEAFF
DNA: TGTGCCAGCAGCACTAGACAGGGAGGAACTGAAGCTTTCTTT

D: .
J: TRBJ2-7
size: .
V: TRBV6-1
CDR3: CASKEDSSSYEQYF
DNA: TGTGCCAGCAAGGAAGACAGTAGCTCCTACGAGCAGTACTTC

D: TRBD2
J: TRBJ2-3
size: .
V: TRBV7-2
CDR3: CASSLVAAGGGEDTQYF
DNA: TGTGCCAGCAGCTTAGTGGCAGCGGGAGGTGGGGAAGATACGCAGTATTTT

D: TRBD1
J: TRBJ1-1
size: .
V: TRBV7-2
CDR3: CASTVRQGRVGEAFF
DNA: TGTGCCAGCACCGTCAGACAGGGGAGAGTTGGTGAAGCTTTCTTT

D: .
J: TRBJ2-5
size: few
V: TRBV7-9
CDR3: CASSPTAAEAQETQYF
DNA: TGTGCCAGCAGCCCAACCGCGGCGGAAGCGCAAGAGACCCAGTACTTC

D: .
J: TRBJ2-2
size: .
V: TRBV28
CDR3: CASRAGGEGELFF
DNA: TGTGCCAGCAGGGCCGGCGGGGAAGGGGAGCTGTTTTTT

D: TRBD1
J: TRBJ2-7
size: .
V: TRBV7-2
CDR3: CASSPRTGPASYEQYF
DNA: TGTGCCAGCAGCCCACGGACAGGACCAGCCTCCTACGAGCAGTACTTC

D: .
J: TRBJ1-1
size: few
V: TRBV19
CDR3: CASSTRDRNTEAFF
DNA: TGTGCCAGTAGTACCCGGGACCGGAACACTGAAGCTTTCTTT

D: .
J: TRBJ1-5
size: few
V: TRBV6-2/TRBV6-3
CDR3: CASSRNRGNQPQHF
DNA: TGTGCCAGCAGCCGAAACCGGGGCAATCAGCCCCAGCATTTT

D: .
J: TRBJ1-6
size: .
V: TRBV20-1
CDR3: CSARDTGARLHF
DNA: TGCAGTGCTAGAGATACGGGCGCCCGGCTCCACTTT

D: .
J: TRBJ1-3
size: once
V: TRBV10-3
CDR3: CAISDPSGNTIYF
DNA: TGTGCCATCAGTGACCCCTCTGGAAACACCATATATTTT